The entry below describes one T cell receptor (beta chain). Its antigen is not known. The length of the CDR3 is 16 residues. In germline, CDR1 is MNHEY, CDR2 SMNVEV (reference sequence). V shed 1 base and J 7 bases; nucleotides not matched to a gene: 3. This entry belongs to a study of vaccination and CD4 T cells after COVID-19. The Oncomine TCR Beta short-read assay generated sequence data from the DNA of cultured CD4+ T cells. It was from cultured CD4+ T cells that genomic DNA was extracted. Each CDR3 protein is one row after TCRdb ran MiXCR on the PCR reads. The sample holds about 20,000 distinct CDR3 sequences, roughly 50% seen once. Sample treatment: approximately 11-day PBMC culture with coronavirus spike peptide pools or control peptides (ViraFEST assay).

The receptor comes from a human donor who had recovered from COVID-19. The J gene is TRBJ1-6, the V gene TRBV27, with TRBD1 matching over 11 bases. The sample taken for sequencing was CD4+ T cells from blood, cultured in vitro. CDR3 sequence reads: CASSLFGTGGNSPLHF. CDR3 in DNA: TGTGCCAGCAGTTTATTCGGGACAGGGGGGAATTCACCCCTCCACTTT.